Each of the 27 T cell receptor beta chains below was sequenced from the same sample in a study of cytomegalovirus exposure and HLA in healthy donors. The PCR had 60 Vbeta and 13 Jbeta primers. Assay used: immunoSEQ multiplex PCR; TCRdb lists only in-frame clones, some missing. The sample consists of about 130,000 clones, over 65% of them appearing once. The sequencing input was PBMCs. All receptors derive from a man aged 35 to 55 in good health and CMV-seropositive.

The CDR3 reads CASSYLGLRDTEAFF. For the CDR3, the DNA is TGTGCCAGCAGTTACTTAGGACTGAGGGACACTGAAGCTTTCTTT. The rearrangement uses TRBV6-5 and TRBJ1-1; D gene uncertain. This CDR3 has 15 residues. The germline CDR1 and CDR2 sequences are MNHEY and SVGAGI. The ends were cut back, 1 base at V and 3 bases at J, with 12 bases in the middle.

This sequence joins TRBV27 and TRBJ2-1; D possibly corresponds to TRBD1 (6 bases). Trimming stripped 9 bases from V and 3 bases from J, with 12 bases between. The CDR3 has 13 amino acids. Germline V lookup: CDR1 MNHEY, CDR2 SMNVEV (reference sequence). The CDR3 DNA follows: TGTGCCAGTCGAAGGACAGACTACAATGAGCAGTTCTTC. Translating gives CASRRTDYNEQFF.

The chain employs TRBV5-4 and TRBJ1-1, with D unresolved. CDR3 length: 15 residues. Trimming pared 4 bases from V and 1 base from J, leaving 14 bases between. CDR1 and CDR2 (germline): SGHNT, YYREEE (reference sequence). CDR3 bases: TGTGCCAGCAGCGTTGTAGGCGGCTCGAACACTGAAGCTTTCTTT. Its protein is CASSVVGGSNTEAFF.

This rearrangement joins TRBV29-1 to TRBJ1-1, with a tentative D call TRBD1 (5 bases). V shed 7 bases and J shed 7 bases, with 13 bases lying between them. The CDR3 sequence is 11 residues long. The germline V gene encodes CDR1 SQVTM and CDR2 ANQGSEA. Here the CDR3 DNA reads TGCAGCGCCGCCCGGGGGATTGAAGCTTTCTTT. This encodes CSAARGIEAFF.

The chain is built from TRBV30 and TRBJ1-4, with 12 positions matching TRBD1. V dropped 2 bases and J dropped 7; count of bases not matched to a gene: 5. There are 15 residues in the CDR3. The germline V gene has CDR1 GTSNPN and CDR2 SVGIG (reference sequence). Here the CDR3 reads CAWSSGQGAGEKLFF. CDR3 bases: TGTGCCTGGAGTTCGGGACAGGGGGCAGGTGAAAAACTGTTTTTT.

This rearrangement joins TRBV5-1 to TRBJ2-1, with 7 bases aligning to TRBD2. This CDR3 is 19 amino acids long. Per the germline V gene, CDR1 is SGHRS and CDR2 is YFSETQ. After removal of 0 bases from V and 1 base from J, the junction contained 13 bases not matched to a gene. The chain's CDR3 is CASSLGLGGGRGSYNEQFF. The CDR3 nucleotides read TGCGCCAGCAGCTTGGGATTGGGCGGGGGAAGAGGATCCTACAATGAGCAGTTCTTC.

This clone was seen a few times. This chain joins TRBV27 and TRBJ2-7, with 12 bases fitting TRBD2. The V and J ends lost 5 bases and 5 bases, in that order; junction bases with no gene match: 10. This CDR3 has 16 amino acids. The germline V gene encodes CDR1 MNHEY and CDR2 SMNVEV (reference sequence). CDR3 in amino acids: CASSTRTSGDPHEQYF. The CDR3 DNA reads as TGTGCCAGCAGTACTCGGACTAGCGGGGACCCCCACGAGCAGTACTTC.

The chain has TRBV5-1 and TRBJ1-1, with unresolved D. The CDR3 contains 16 residues. Trimming took off 0 bases at V and 1 base at J, with 13 bases between the two ends. Germline V gene data show CDR1 as SGHRS and CDR2 as YFSETQ. CDR3 sequence (DNA): TGCGCCAGCAGCTTGGAGAGCGGGTTTAGGAACACTGAAGCTTTCTTT. As protein: CASSLESGFRNTEAFF.

Remarks on this clone: The germline gene is not matched at one end of the junction; a read error may be the cause. V gene TRBV7-7 combines with J gene TRBJ2-3; TRBD1 might be the D (5 bases). Looked up from germline, CDR1 is SSHAT and CDR2 is FNYEAQ (reference sequence). CDR3 length equals 15 residues. CDR3 nucleotides: TGTGCTAGCAGCTTAGAGGCAGGGAGCACAGATACGCAGTATTTT. Translated: CASSLEAGSTDTQYF.

V usage is TRBV6-1 and J usage is TRBJ2-1; D perhaps matches TRBD2 (6 bases). V was pared by 9 bases and J by 1 base, with 10 bases between. This CDR3 is 13 amino acids long. Germline V gene data show CDR1 as MNHNS and CDR2 as SASEGT. The CDR3 here is CARGGGSYNEQFF. Here the CDR3 DNA reads TGTGCCAGGGGTGGGGGGTCCTACAATGAGCAGTTCTTC.

The gene calls are TRBV10-3 and TRBJ2-3, with D possibly TRBD2 on 6 matching bases. Germline V gene lookup returns CDR1 ENHRY and CDR2 SYGVKD. V was cut by 10 bases and J by 0 bases, with 14 bases left in between. CDR3 size: 14 residues. The CDR3 nucleotides read TGTGCCACCACCATGGGAGGAAGCACAGATACGCAGTATTTT. Amino acid sequence: CATTMGGSTDTQYF.

This sequence joins TRBV5-5 and TRBJ2-1; weak D call: TRBD1 (6 bases). This CDR3 contains 13 residues. Germline V CDR1 and CDR2: SGHKS, YYEKEE (reference sequence). Trimming removed 4 bases from V and 8 bases from J, with 13 bases in between. CDR3 DNA: TGTGCCAGCAGCCCGTCTGGGGGCGATGAGCAGTTCTTC. This encodes CASSPSGGDEQFF.

The V and J genes are TRBV9 and TRBJ1-3, with D unclear. The length of the CDR3 is 17 residues. The V gene lost 0 bases and the J gene lost 4 bases, with 17 bases spanning the gap. Germline CDR1 reads SGDLS; CDR2 reads YYNGEE. CDR3 sequence: CASSVVDRTEGGNTIYF. The CDR3 DNA follows: TGTGCCAGCAGCGTAGTAGACCGGACGGAGGGAGGAAACACCATATATTTT.

This chain uses TRBV4-2 with TRBJ2-7; TRBD2 might be the D (5 bases). CDR3 length equals 15 residues. The V end lost 0 bases, the J end lost 0 bases, and 9 bases lay between the germline ends. Germline V lookup: CDR1 LGHNA, CDR2 YNFKEQ. DNA for the CDR3: TGTGCCAGCAGCCAAGATCTAGGGAGCTCCTACGAGCAGTACTTC. Translating gives CASSQDLGSSYEQYF.

With respect to this clone: At one boundary the junction diverges from the germline segment, which might be a read error. This chain joins TRBV6-6 and TRBJ1-1, with D possibly TRBD1 on 5 matching bases. The CDR3 runs to 13 residues. The germline V gene has CDR1 MNHNY and CDR2 SVGAGI (reference sequence). CDR3 region: CASSYVGLSEAFF. The CDR3 DNA follows: TGTGCCAGCAGTTATGTGGGGCTTTCTGAGGCTTTCTTT.

This clone was detected once. The chain carries TRBV21-1 and TRBJ2-5; the table assigns TRBD2, which was not confirmed against the DNA. TRBV21-1 is classified as a pseudogene. The CDR3 loop spans 16 amino acids. DNA of the CDR3: TGTGCCAGCAGCAAGGGTTTATGTGGGGGGAGAGAGACCCAGTACTTC. Protein: CASSKGLCGGRETQYF.

V is TRBV5-4 and J is TRBJ1-2; D gene uncertain. V lost 3 bases, J lost 1 base, and 7 bases lay in between. Germline-derived CDR1 and CDR2 are SGHNT and YYREEE (reference sequence). The length of the CDR3 is 13 residues. In nucleotides, the CDR3 is TGTGCCAGCAGCTCTGTTATTAACTATGGCTACACCTTC. It is translated as CASSSVINYGYTF. Full variable domain (outside the CDR3, taken from reference TRBV5-4 and TRBJ1-2): ETGVTQSPTHLIKTRGQQVTLRCSSQSGHNTVSWYQQALGQGPQFIFQYYREEENGRGNFPPRFSGLQFPNYSSELNVNALELDDSALYLCASSSVINYGYTFGSGTRLTVV.

This clone was recorded a few times. The rearrangement joins TRBV6-6 to TRBJ2-2; the match to TRBD2 covers 7 bases. After removal of 8 bases from V and 4 bases from J, the junction contained 10 bases not matched to a gene. The CDR3 is made up of 15 amino acids. Germline values: CDR1 MNHNY, CDR2 SVGAGI (reference sequence). CDR3 loop: CASHTGREFTGELFF. The CDR3 DNA reads TGTGCCAGCCACACGGGGCGGGAGTTCACCGGGGAGCTGTTTTTT.

The chain uses TRBV13 and TRBJ2-1; 7 bases line up with TRBD2. The trim removed 3 bases at V and 4 bases at J, leaving 6 bases unmatched. The germline CDR1 and CDR2 sequences are PRHDT and FYEKMQ (reference sequence). The CDR3 contains 15 residues. CDR3 protein: CASSFATSIYNEQFF. DNA for the CDR3: TGTGCCAGCAGCTTTGCGACTAGCATTTACAATGAGCAGTTCTTC.

This clone was counted only a few times. The rearrangement links TRBV6-1 to TRBJ2-6; D ambiguous. V lost 5 bases and J 4 bases, leaving 12 bases between the germline ends. CDR1 is MNHNS and CDR2 is SASEGT in the germline V gene. The CDR3 runs 15 residues. The CDR3 DNA sequence: TGTGCCAGCAGTATCACGGGTTCGGGGGCCAACGTCCTGACTTTC. Its translation: CASSITGSGANVLTF.

The rearrangement uses TRBV6-6 and TRBJ2-7, with D perhaps matching TRBD2 (5 bases). The V end was cut by 8 bases, the J end by 2 bases, with 19 bases between. CDR3 length: 15 residues. Germline CDR1 MNHNY, CDR2 SVGAGI (reference sequence). CDR3 amino acids: CASFRSPGRPYEQYF. CDR3 nucleotides: TGTGCCAGCTTCCGGAGTCCGGGAAGGCCCTACGAGCAGTACTTC.

This sequence joins TRBV11-2 and TRBJ2-3; 14 bases agree with TRBD2. The CDR3 contains 17 residues. With V trimmed by 4 bases and J by 4 bases, 7 bases remained unmatched. Germline assignment: CDR1 SGHAT and CDR2 FQNNGV. The DNA for the CDR3 is TGTGCCAGCAGCTCCCGGACTAGCGGGGGGCTGGCAGATACGCAGTATTTT. The encoded protein is CASSSRTSGGLADTQYF.

This clone appeared once. V and J are TRBV7-9 and TRBJ2-5; D ambiguous. With 8 bases removed from V and 4 bases from J, the gap between germline ends came to 8 bases. CDR1 and CDR2 (germline): SEHNR, FQNEAQ (reference sequence). CDR3 length equals 11 residues. CDR3 residues: CASGARETQYF. The CDR3 region has the DNA TGTGCCAGCGGAGCTAGAGAGACCCAGTACTTC.

This sequence joins TRBV2 and TRBJ2-1; weak D call: TRBD1 (5 bases). Germline CDR1 and CDR2: SNHLY and FYNNEI. This CDR3 region has 14 residues. The V end lost 0 bases, the J end lost 9 bases, and 12 bases lay between the germline ends. The CDR3 spells CASSEATALSEQFF. CDR3 DNA: TGTGCCAGCAGTGAAGCGACAGCCCTGAGTGAGCAGTTCTTC.

This clone appeared once. The V gene is TRBV19, the J gene TRBJ1-1; TRBD1 might be the D (5 bases). Trimming took 4 bases from V and 6 from J, leaving 9 bases between them. The CDR3 is 12 residues long. From germline, CDR1 is LNHDA and CDR2 SQIVND (reference sequence). Written as DNA, the CDR3 is TGTGCCAGTAGTAGGGGGGGTCCTGAAGCTTTCTTT. It is translated as CASSRGGPEAFF.

CDR3: CASGGTGGGSDTQYF. The CDR3 nucleotides are TGTGCCAGCGGCGGGACGGGAGGGGGTTCAGATACGCAGTATTTT. V and J are TRBV2 and TRBJ2-3; the match to TRBD2 covers 8 bases. Germline assignment: CDR1 SNHLY and CDR2 FYNNEI. V gave up 8 bases and J gave up 4 bases; unmatched junction bases: 11. The CDR3 runs 15 residues.

This clone was observed many times. The chain combines TRBV7-2 with TRBJ1-2, with D possibly matching TRBD1 (5 bases). The CDR3 spans 13 residues. Trimming left V 0 bases short and J 6 bases short, with 8 bases between. CDR1 and CDR2 (germline): SGHTA, FQGNSA. The CDR3 sequence is CASSLAWGDGYTF. The CDR3 region has the DNA TGTGCCAGCAGCTTAGCCTGGGGGGATGGCTACACCTTC.